The clone carrying this T cell receptor (beta chain) is medium-sized (0.01 to 0.1%) by frequency. PCR was performed using 60 Vbeta and 13 Jbeta primers. The protocol was immunoSEQ multiplex PCR, while the TCRdb copy is restricted to in-frame clones and leaves out a portion. Its listing shows under 45,000 clones. These data originate in a study of cytomegalovirus exposure and HLA in healthy donors. The receptor comes from a male donor in good health and CMV-seronegative. Specimen: PBMCs.

DNA for the CDR3: TGTGCCAGCAGTGAAAAGATCGGGACAGGGGAGGTAAAACTGTTTTTT. The encoded protein is CASSEKIGTGEVKLFF. The chain couples TRBV6-1 to TRBJ1-4, with 10 nucleotides matching TRBD1. Losses at the gene ends were 2 bases for V and 10 bases for J; bases not matched to a gene: 10. CDR1 and CDR2 from the germline V gene are MNHNS and SASEGT. CDR3 length equals 16 residues.